The 29 T cell receptor beta chains in this list originate from one sample, sequenced in a study of T cell repertoires in cytomegalovirus infection. TCRdb called the reads again in MiXCR, with one record for every CDR3 protein. The sample records 800,000 to 950,000 distinct CDR3 sequences, less than 35% being singletons. These receptors' targets are unknown. The sequences come from cultured CD8+ T cells from PBMCs, collected from culture after CMV antigen stimulation. The source of these receptors is a human donor in good health (CMV status not recorded). Some clones in this sample may be carry-over from other donors' samples.

In this sample, this clonotype turned up a few times. The chain uses TRBV11-2 and TRBJ2-5; 7 bases are a match to TRBD1. J lost 0 bases, V lost 4 bases, and 11 bases had no gene match. This CDR3 is 17 amino acids long. Germline assignment: CDR1 SGHAT and CDR2 FQNNGV. CDR3 residues: CASSSQLTGRYQETQYF. The CDR3 nucleotides read TGTGCCAGCAGCTCCCAATTGACAGGGCGGTACCAAGAGACCCAGTACTTC.

This chain joins TRBV14 and TRBJ1-2; the D gene is possibly TRBD1 (5 bases). Between the trimmed V and J ends, which lost 3 bases and 3 bases, there was a span of 17 bases. The CDR3 runs to 16 residues. In germline, CDR1 is SGHDN, CDR2 FVKESK. CDR3 loop: CASSHPTGARDYGYTF. For the CDR3, the DNA is TGTGCCAGCAGCCACCCCACTGGGGCGCGTGACTATGGCTACACCTTC.

This clonotype showed up many times. This rearrangement joins TRBV12-3 or TRBV12-4 to TRBJ1-1; a weak D match, TRBD1 (5 bases). Trimming stripped 4 bases from V and 0 bases from J, with 18 bases between. The CDR3 is 17 residues long. This chain's CDR3 is CASSSLQVGGMNTEAFF. Here the CDR3 DNA reads TGTGCCAGCAGTTCCTTACAGGTTGGGGGGATGAACACTGAAGCTTTCTTT.

This clonotype has a handful of counts. CDR3 sequence: CASSPLGHGPSGNQPQHF. CDR3 DNA sequence: TGTGCCAGCAGCCCTCTAGGACACGGCCCTTCGGGCAATCAGCCCCAGCATTTT. The chain links TRBV27 to TRBJ1-5; a possible D gene is TRBD1 (5 bases). Deletions cut 6 bases from V and 2 bases from J, with 23 bases between. This CDR3 is built from 18 residues. Germline CDR1 is MNHEY and CDR2 is SMNVEV (reference sequence).

This clonotype was counted only a few times. The rearrangement links TRBV12-3 or TRBV12-4 to TRBJ2-1, with D hard to call. This CDR3 region has 15 residues. With 7 bases removed from V and 2 bases from J, the gap between germline ends came to 15 bases. CDR3 DNA sequence: TGTGCCAGCACTCAAAAAGGCAGCACCTACAATGAGCAGTTCTTC. Protein product: CASTQKGSTYNEQFF.

The rearrangement joins TRBV19 to TRBJ2-4; 7 bases agree with TRBD1. This CDR3 has 16 amino acids. Germline V gene data show CDR1 as LNHDA and CDR2 as SQIVND (reference sequence). J lost 1 base, V lost 3 bases, and 6 bases had no gene match. The CDR3 DNA is TGTGCCAGTAGTATCCTGACAGGGTGGGCCAAAAACATTCAGTACTTC. Encoded protein: CASSILTGWAKNIQYF.

The chain links TRBV6-6 to TRBJ1-5, with TRBD1 identical over 8 bases. Germline CDR1 reads MNHNY; CDR2 reads SVGAGI (reference sequence). The trim removed 4 bases at V and 2 bases at J, leaving 10 bases unmatched. This CDR3 contains 17 residues. CDR3 amino acids: CASSFPGQASRNQPQHF. The DNA for the CDR3 is TGTGCCAGCAGTTTCCCGGGACAGGCGAGTCGCAATCAGCCCCAGCATTTT.

This clonotype appeared a few times. V is TRBV7-2 and J is TRBJ2-7; 8 bases line up with TRBD1. V shed 4 bases and J 7 bases; nucleotides not matched to a gene: 12. Germline V gene data show CDR1 as SGHTA and CDR2 as FQGNSA. The CDR3 extends over 15 amino acids. The CDR3 spells CASSSGDRILGEQYV. The DNA for the CDR3 is TGTGCCAGCAGCTCCGGGGACAGGATCCTGGGTGAGCAGTACGTC.

As concerns this clonotype: Possible read error: a much larger clone is one base away. The rearrangement links TRBV13 to TRBJ2-5, with 7 bases lining up with TRBD1. Germline values: CDR1 PRHDT, CDR2 FYEKMQ (reference sequence). The CDR3 has 14 residues. V trimming: 1 base; J trimming: 3 bases; junction bases outside the gene matches: 2. CDR3 nucleotides: TGTGCCAGCAGCTTAGCCACAGGGGAAGAGACCCAGTACTTC. Its protein is CASSLATGEETQYF.

This clonotype has a handful of counts. The chain is built from TRBV29-1 and TRBJ2-2; a possible D gene is TRBD1 (6 bases). Trimming removed 6 bases from V and 5 bases from J, with 10 bases in between. Germline V gene sequence: CDR1 SQVTM, CDR2 ANQGSEA. This CDR3 spans 12 amino acids. Here the CDR3 DNA reads TGCAGCGTAACAGGGTGGACCGGGGAGCTGTTTTTT. Translated, it gives CSVTGWTGELFF.

The rearrangement joins TRBV7-1 to TRBJ1-2; no reliable D call. TRBV7-1 qualifies as an ORF whose function is uncertain. V was cut by 5 bases and J by 0 bases, with 7 bases left in between. The CDR3 has 13 amino acids. CDR3 sequence reads: CASSHVTNYGYTF. CDR3 DNA: TGTGCCAGCAGCCATGTCACTAACTATGGCTACACCTTC.

V usage is TRBV10-1 and J usage is TRBJ2-1, with D possibly called TRBD1 or TRBD2 (5 bases each). V was shortened by 0 bases and J by 11 bases, with 11 bases between the two germline ends. CDR1 is WNHNN and CDR2 is SYGVQD in the germline V gene (reference sequence). There are 13 residues in the CDR3. The CDR3 DNA reads as TGCGCCAGCAGTGAGTCGCCAGGGACCAAGCAGTTCTTC. Its translation is CASSESPGTKQFF.

V gene TRBV12-5 combines with J gene TRBJ2-2; D is perhaps TRBD2 (6 bases). Trimming took 0 bases from V and 6 from J, leaving 17 bases between them. Germline lookup yields CDR1 LGHNT and CDR2 FRNRAP. CDR3 length: 17 residues. The CDR3 here is CASGLVPSTEGSGELFF. CDR3 coding DNA: TGTGCTAGTGGTTTGGTACCTTCTACGGAGGGGTCCGGGGAGCTGTTTTTT.

The chain joins TRBV6-6 to TRBJ2-1; 10 nucleotides match TRBD1. CDR1 and CDR2 from the germline V gene are MNHNY and SVGAGI (reference sequence). The CDR3 spans 13 residues. After removal of 8 bases from V and 3 bases from J, the junction contained 1 base not matched to a gene. This CDR3 reads CASGTGDYNEQFF. Written as DNA, the CDR3 is TGTGCCAGCGGGACAGGGGACTACAATGAGCAGTTCTTC.

The chain uses TRBV6-6 and TRBJ2-2; 9 bases are a match to TRBD2. Germline CDR1 and CDR2: MNHNY and SVGAGI (reference sequence). The junction had 4 bases not matched to a gene; V was cut back by 2 bases and J by 3 bases. CDR3 length: 16 residues. Here the CDR3 reads CASSYLSGGYTGELFF. CDR3 bases: TGTGCCAGCAGTTACCTTAGCGGGGGATACACCGGGGAGCTGTTTTTT.

The chain carries TRBV6-2 or TRBV6-3 and TRBJ1-1; D gene unclear. Germline lookup yields CDR1 MNHEY and CDR2 SVGEGT. V gave up 2 bases and J gave up 4 bases, with 14 bases separating them. This CDR3 has 15 residues. CDR3 nucleotide sequence: TGTGCCAGCAGTTACCCGTATGGCATGAGCACTGAAGCTTTCTTT. This codes for CASSYPYGMSTEAFF.

This clonotype was detected only a few times. The rearrangement joins TRBV7-9 to TRBJ1-1; 9 nucleotides align to TRBD1. Germline V CDR1 and CDR2: SEHNR, FQNEAQ (reference sequence). Trimming cost V 1 base and J 6 bases; bases outside gene matches: 12. The CDR3 has 17 amino acids. Written as DNA, the CDR3 is TGTGCCAGCAGCTTAGTCGCGGACAGGGGTTATCACCCTGAAGCTTTCTTT. Translating it yields CASSLVADRGYHPEAFF.

The J gene is TRBJ1-2, the V gene TRBV5-1, with 7 bases identical to TRBD1. The CDR3 has 15 amino acids. V trimming: 3 bases; J trimming: 8 bases; junction bases outside the gene matches: 13. CDR1 is SGHRS, CDR2 YFSETQ, per germline. The CDR3 nucleotides are TGCGCCAGCAGCTGGGACAGACTTCTTATTCGAGGCTACACCTTC. Translated, it gives CASSWDRLLIRGYTF.

The chain carries TRBV2 and TRBJ2-6; D possibly corresponds to TRBD1 (6 bases). The CDR3 consists of 15 residues. Trimming left V 4 bases short and J 2 bases short, with 9 bases between. Germline loops: CDR1 SNHLY, CDR2 FYNNEI. CDR3 nucleotide sequence: TGTGCCAGCAGTGGACAGGAGGCTGGGGCCAACGTCCTGACTTTC. Translating gives CASSGQEAGANVLTF.

The V gene is TRBV4-1, the J gene TRBJ2-3, with D uncertain. CDR1 and CDR2 from the germline V gene are MGHRA and YSYEKL. The CDR3 sequence is 12 residues long. The V gene lost 0 bases and the J gene lost 5 bases, with 3 bases spanning the gap. The CDR3 spells CASSQDQDTQYF. DNA for the CDR3: TGCGCCAGCAGCCAAGATCAAGATACGCAGTATTTT.

V and J are TRBV4-1 and TRBJ1-1, with TRBD1 matching 7 bases. The germline V gene encodes CDR1 MGHRA and CDR2 YSYEKL. V lost 7 bases to trimming and J lost 8 bases; unmatched junction nucleotides: 7. This CDR3 contains 12 residues. The CDR3 reads CASTRADREAFF. The CDR3 DNA reads as TGCGCCAGCACCCGGGCGGACAGGGAAGCTTTCTTT.

The CDR3 DNA is TGTGCCAGCAGTAAAGACCCGACAGGGTGGTCGTATGGCTACACCTTC. It codes for CASSKDPTGWSYGYTF. The V gene is TRBV27, the J gene TRBJ1-2, with 7 nucleotides matching TRBD1. The CDR3 covers 16 residues. Trimming cost V 5 bases and J 5 bases; bases outside gene matches: 14. CDR1 is MNHEY, CDR2 SMNVEV, per germline (reference sequence).

In its sample, this clonotype was seen many times. This chain uses TRBV6-1 with TRBJ1-1; D remains unclear. Per the germline V gene, CDR1 is MNHNS and CDR2 is SASEGT. The CDR3 runs to 14 residues. The germline V and J ends were trimmed by 1 base and 3 bases, with 9 bases remaining between them. The CDR3 is CASSEGYEDTEAFF. The CDR3 bases are TGTGCCAGCAGTGAAGGTTATGAGGACACTGAAGCTTTCTTT.

The CDR3 DNA is TGTGCCAGCAGTCCCCTAGGTAGCGGGGGGGCGAATGAGCAGTTCTTC. Amino acid sequence: CASSPLGSGGANEQFF. The V gene is TRBV12-3 or TRBV12-4, the J gene TRBJ2-1, with 11 bases that match TRBD2. The CDR3 loop spans 16 amino acids. V trimming: 5 bases; J trimming: 7 bases; junction bases outside the gene matches: 10.

The J gene is TRBJ2-7, the V gene TRBV5-4; D remains unclear. The CDR3 loop spans 13 amino acids. Germline V gene sequence: CDR1 SGHNT, CDR2 YYREEE (reference sequence). The CDR3, as DNA: TGTGCCAGAAGCTTGGAACATCATTACGAGCAGTACGTC. Translating it yields CARSLEHHYEQYV.

The genes are TRBV7-6 and TRBJ2-5; D gene ambiguous. Trimming took off 1 base at V and 0 bases at J, with 6 bases between the two ends. The V gene's germline CDR1 is SGHVS and CDR2 FNYEAQ. The CDR3 extends over 14 amino acids. The CDR3 here is CASSLEAYQETQYF. CDR3 bases: TGTGCCAGCAGCTTAGAAGCGTACCAAGAGACCCAGTACTTC.

This clonotype occurred a few times. The chain carries TRBV12-3 or TRBV12-4 and TRBJ2-5; no clear D. The CDR3 sequence is 14 residues long. V lost 4 bases and J lost 2, with 11 bases in between. DNA of the CDR3: TGTGCCAGCAGTTCTGGCGTGGGACAAGAGACCCAGTACTTC. Translation: CASSSGVGQETQYF.

The V and J genes are TRBV3-1 and TRBJ1-1; D remains ambiguous. CDR3 length: 16 amino acids. Germline V CDR1 and CDR2: LGHDT, YNNKEL (reference sequence). Trimming left V 4 bases short and J 0 bases short, with 15 bases between. The CDR3 loop is CASSLQRGYLNTEAFF. The CDR3 nucleotides read TGTGCCAGCAGCCTCCAACGGGGATATTTGAACACTGAAGCTTTCTTT.

This clonotype was recorded at least ten times. The rearrangement uses TRBV6-2 or TRBV6-3 and TRBJ2-2; D may be TRBD1 or TRBD2 (5 bases each). Germline V gene data show CDR1 as MNHEY and CDR2 as SVGEGT. The CDR3 is 16 amino acids. Trimming stripped 0 bases from V and 3 bases from J, with 11 bases between. CDR3 nucleotides: TGTGCCAGCAGTTACTCGGGGGTTCCTCACACCGGGGAGCTGTTTTTT. Residues: CASSYSGVPHTGELFF.